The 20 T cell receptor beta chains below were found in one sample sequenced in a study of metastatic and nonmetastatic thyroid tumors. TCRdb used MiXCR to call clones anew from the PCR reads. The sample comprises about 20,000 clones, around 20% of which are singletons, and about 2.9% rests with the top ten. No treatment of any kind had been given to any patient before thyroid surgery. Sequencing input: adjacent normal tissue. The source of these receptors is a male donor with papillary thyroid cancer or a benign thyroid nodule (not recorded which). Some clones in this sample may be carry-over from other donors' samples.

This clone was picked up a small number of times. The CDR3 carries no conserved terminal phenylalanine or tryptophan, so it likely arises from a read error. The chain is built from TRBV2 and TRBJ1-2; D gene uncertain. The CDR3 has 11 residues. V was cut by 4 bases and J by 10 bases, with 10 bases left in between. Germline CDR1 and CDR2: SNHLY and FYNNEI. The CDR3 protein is CASSGPDVYTL. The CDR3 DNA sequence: TGTGCCAGCAGTGGACCAGACGTCTACACCCTC.

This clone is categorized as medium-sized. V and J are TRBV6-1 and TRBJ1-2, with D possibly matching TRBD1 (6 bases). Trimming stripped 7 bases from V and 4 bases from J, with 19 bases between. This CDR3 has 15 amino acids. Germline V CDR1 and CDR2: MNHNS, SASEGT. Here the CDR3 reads CASIDRLPPAYGYTF. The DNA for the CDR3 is TGTGCCAGCATTGACAGGCTCCCGCCCGCCTATGGCTACACCTTC.

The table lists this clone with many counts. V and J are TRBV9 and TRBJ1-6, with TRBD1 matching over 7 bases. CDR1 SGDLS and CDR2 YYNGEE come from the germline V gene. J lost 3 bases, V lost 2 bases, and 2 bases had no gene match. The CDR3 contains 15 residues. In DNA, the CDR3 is TGTGCCAGCAGCGTCCGGGACAGCTATAATTCACCCCTCCACTTT. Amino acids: CASSVRDSYNSPLHF.

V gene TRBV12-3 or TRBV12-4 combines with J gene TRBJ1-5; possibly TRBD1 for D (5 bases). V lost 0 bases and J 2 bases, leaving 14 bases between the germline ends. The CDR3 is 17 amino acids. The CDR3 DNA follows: TGTGCCAGCAGTTTAGCGCGTGGGGGATTGGGCAATCAGCCCCAGCATTTT. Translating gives CASSLARGGLGNQPQHF.

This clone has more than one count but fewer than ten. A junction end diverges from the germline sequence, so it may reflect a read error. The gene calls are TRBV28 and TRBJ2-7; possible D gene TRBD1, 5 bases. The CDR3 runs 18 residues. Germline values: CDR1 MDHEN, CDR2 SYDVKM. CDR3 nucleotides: TGTGCCAGCAGTTTGAACAGGTACTTGTCAATTGGGTCCTACGATCAGTACTTC. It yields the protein CASSLNRYLSIGSYDQYF.

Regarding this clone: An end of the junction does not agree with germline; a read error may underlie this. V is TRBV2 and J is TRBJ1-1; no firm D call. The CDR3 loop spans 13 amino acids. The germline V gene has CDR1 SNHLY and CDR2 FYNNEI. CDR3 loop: CASSGQVNTEAFF. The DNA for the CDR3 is TGTGCCAGCAGTGGGCAGGTGAACACTGAAGCATTCTTT.

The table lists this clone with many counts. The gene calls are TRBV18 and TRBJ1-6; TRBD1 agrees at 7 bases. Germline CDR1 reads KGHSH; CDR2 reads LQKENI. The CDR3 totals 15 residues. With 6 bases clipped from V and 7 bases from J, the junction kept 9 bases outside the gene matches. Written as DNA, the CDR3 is TGTGCCAGCTCCGCCTATCGACAGGGAAATTCACCCCTCCACTTT. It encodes CASSAYRQGNSPLHF. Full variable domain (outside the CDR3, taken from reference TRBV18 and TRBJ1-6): NAGVMQNPRHLVRRRGQEARLRCSPMKGHSHVYWYRQLPEEGLKFMVYLQKENIIDESGMPKERFSAEFPKEGPSILRIQQVVRGDSAAYFCASSAYRQGNSPLHFGNGTRLTVT.

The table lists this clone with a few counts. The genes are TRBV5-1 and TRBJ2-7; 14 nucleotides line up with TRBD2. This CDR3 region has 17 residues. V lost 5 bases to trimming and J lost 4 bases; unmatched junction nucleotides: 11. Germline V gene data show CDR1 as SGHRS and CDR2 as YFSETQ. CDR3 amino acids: CASRGGTSGSLGYEQYF. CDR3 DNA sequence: TGCGCCAGCAGGGGAGGGACTAGCGGGAGTCTGGGGTACGAGCAGTACTTC. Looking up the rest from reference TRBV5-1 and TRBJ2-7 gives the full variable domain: KAGVTQTPRYLIKTRGQQVTLSCSPISGHRSVSWYQQTPGQGLQFLFEYFSETQRNKGNFPGRFSGRQFSNSRSEMNVSTLELGDSALYLCASRGGTSGSLGYEQYFGPGTRLTVT.

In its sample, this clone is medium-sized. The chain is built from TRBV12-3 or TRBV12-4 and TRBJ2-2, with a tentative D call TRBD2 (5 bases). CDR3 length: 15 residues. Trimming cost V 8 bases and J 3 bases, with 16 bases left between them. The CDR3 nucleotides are TGTGCCAGCGGCCTAGTCCTAGCTGACACCGGGGAGCTGTTTTTT. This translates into CASGLVLADTGELFF.

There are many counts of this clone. In DNA, the CDR3 is TGTGCCAGCAGCCCTCATAACAGGAAGGGCAGTGAAGCTTTCTTT. This encodes CASSPHNRKGSEAFF. The rearrangement uses TRBV7-8 and TRBJ1-1; tentatively, D is TRBD1 (5 bases). The germline V and J ends were trimmed by 5 bases and 7 bases, with 20 bases remaining between them. This CDR3 has 15 residues. CDR1 and CDR2 (germline): SGHVS, FQNEAQ.

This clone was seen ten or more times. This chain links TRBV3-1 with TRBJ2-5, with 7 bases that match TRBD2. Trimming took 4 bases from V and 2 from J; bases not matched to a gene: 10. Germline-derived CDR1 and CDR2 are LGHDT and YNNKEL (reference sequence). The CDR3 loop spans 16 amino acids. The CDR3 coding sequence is TGTGCCAGCAGCCGGTGGGGGAGCGGGGCTCAAGAGACCCAGTACTTC. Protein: CASSRWGSGAQETQYF.

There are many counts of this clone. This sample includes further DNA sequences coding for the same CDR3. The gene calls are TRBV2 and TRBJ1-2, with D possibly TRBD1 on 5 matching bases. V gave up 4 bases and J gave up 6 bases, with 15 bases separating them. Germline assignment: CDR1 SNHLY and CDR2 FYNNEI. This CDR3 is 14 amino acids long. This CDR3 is CASSGGRGRDGYTF. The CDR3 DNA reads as TGTGCCAGCAGTGGGGGCCGGGGCAGGGATGGCTACACCTTC.

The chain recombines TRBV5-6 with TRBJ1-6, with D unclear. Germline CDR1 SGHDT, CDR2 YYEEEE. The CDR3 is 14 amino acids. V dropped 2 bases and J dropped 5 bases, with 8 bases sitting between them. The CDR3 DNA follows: TGTGCCAGCAGCTTATCCGTAAATAATTCACCCCTCCACTTT. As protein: CASSLSVNNSPLHF.

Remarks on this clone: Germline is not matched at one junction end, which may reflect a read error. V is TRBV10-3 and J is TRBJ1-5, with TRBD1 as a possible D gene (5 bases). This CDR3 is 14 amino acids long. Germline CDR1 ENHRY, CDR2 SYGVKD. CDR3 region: CATAQTVSKQPQNF. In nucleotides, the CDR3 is TGTGCCACCGCGCAGACAGTGAGCAAACAGCCCCAGAATTTT.

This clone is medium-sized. The CDR3 DNA follows: TGTGCCAGCAGTGAAGCGGGCTTCTCTGGGGCCAACGTCCTGACTTTC. This codes for CASSEAGFSGANVLTF. The J gene is TRBJ2-6, the V gene TRBV6-1; D is uncertain. CDR1 MNHNS and CDR2 SASEGT come from the germline V gene. The CDR3 is made up of 16 amino acids. Trimming removed 0 bases at V and 0 bases at J, with 6 bases between.

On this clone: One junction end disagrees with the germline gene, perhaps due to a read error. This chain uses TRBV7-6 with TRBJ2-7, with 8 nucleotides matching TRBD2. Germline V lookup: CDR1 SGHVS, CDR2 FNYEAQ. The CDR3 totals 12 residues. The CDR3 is CATSKTREVFHF. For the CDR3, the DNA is TGTGCCACAAGCAAGACGCGGGAGGTCTTCCACTTC. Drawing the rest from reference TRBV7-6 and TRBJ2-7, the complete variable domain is GAGVSQSPRYKVTKRGQDVALRCDPISGHVSLYWYRQALGQGPEFLTYFNYEAQQDKSGLPNDRFSAERPEGSISTLTIQRTEQRDSAMYRCATSKTREVFHFGPGTRLTVT.

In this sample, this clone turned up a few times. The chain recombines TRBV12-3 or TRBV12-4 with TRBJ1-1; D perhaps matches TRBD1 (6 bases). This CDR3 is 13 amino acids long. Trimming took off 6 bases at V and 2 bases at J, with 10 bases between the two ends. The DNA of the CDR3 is TGTGCCAGCAGATTACAGGGTAACACTGAAGCTTTCTTT. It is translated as CASRLQGNTEAFF.

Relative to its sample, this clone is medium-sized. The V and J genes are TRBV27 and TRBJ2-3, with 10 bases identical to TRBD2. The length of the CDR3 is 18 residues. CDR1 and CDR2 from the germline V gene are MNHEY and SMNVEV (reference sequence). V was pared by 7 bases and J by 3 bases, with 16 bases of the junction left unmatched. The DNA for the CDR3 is TGTGCCAGCATGGGCAGAGCGGGGGGGATAAGGCGTACAGATACGCAGTATTTT. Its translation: CASMGRAGGIRRTDTQYF.

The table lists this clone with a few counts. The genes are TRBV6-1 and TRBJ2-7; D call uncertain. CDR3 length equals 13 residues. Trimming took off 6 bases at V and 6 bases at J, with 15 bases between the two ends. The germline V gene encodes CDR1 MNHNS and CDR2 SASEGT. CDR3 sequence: CASSYDRCPEQYV. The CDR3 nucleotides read TGTGCCAGCAGCTACGATCGGTGCCCCGAGCAGTACGTC.

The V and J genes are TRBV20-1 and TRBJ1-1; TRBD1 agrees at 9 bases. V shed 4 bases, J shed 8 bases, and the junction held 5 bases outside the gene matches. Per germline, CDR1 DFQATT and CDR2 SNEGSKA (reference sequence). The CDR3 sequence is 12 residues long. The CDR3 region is CSANRDREEAFF. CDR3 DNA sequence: TGCAGTGCTAATAGGGACAGGGAAGAAGCTTTCTTT.